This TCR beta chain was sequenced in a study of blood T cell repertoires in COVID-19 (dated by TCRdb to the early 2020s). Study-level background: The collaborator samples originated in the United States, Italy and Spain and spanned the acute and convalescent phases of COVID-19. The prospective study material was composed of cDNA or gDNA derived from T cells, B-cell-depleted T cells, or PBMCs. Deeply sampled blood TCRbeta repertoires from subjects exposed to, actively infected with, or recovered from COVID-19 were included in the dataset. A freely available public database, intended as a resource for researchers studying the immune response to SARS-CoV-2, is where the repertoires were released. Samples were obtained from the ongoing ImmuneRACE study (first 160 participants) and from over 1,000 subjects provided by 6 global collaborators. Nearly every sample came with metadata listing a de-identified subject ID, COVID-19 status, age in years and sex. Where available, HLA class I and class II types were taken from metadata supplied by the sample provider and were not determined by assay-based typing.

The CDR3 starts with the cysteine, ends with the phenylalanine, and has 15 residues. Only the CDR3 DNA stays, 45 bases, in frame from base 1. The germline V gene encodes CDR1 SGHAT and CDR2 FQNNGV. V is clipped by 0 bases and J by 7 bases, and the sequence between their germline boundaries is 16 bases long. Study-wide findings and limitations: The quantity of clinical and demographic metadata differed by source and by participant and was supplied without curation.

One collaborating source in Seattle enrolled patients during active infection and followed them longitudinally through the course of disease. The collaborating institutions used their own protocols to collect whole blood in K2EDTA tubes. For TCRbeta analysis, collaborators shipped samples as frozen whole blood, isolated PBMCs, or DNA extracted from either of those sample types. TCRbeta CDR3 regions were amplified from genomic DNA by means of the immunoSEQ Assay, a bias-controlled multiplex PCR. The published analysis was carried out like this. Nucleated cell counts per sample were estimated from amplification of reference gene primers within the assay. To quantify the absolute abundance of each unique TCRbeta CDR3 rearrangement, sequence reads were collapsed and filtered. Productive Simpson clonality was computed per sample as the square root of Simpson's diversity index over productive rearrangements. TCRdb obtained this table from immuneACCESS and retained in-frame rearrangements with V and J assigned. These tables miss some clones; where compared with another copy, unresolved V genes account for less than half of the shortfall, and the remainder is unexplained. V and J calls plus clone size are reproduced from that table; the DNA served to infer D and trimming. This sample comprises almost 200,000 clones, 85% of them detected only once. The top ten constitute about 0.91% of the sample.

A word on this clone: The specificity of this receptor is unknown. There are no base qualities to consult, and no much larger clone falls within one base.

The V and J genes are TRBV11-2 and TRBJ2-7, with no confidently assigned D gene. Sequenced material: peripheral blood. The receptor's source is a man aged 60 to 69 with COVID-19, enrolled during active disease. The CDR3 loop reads CASSLEAVGPSEQYF. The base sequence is TGTGCCAGCAGCTTAGAGGCCGTAGGTCCTAGTGAGCAGTACTTC.